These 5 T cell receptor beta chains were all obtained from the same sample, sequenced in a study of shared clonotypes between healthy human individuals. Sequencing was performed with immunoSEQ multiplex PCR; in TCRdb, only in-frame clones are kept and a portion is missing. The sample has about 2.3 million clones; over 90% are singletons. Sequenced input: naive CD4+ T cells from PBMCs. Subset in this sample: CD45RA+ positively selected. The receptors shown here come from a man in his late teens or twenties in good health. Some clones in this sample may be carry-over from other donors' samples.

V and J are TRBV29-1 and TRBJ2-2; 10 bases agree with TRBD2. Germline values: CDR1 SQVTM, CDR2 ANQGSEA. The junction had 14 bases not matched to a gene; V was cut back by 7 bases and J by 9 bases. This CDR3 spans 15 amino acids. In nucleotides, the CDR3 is TGCAGCGCAAGCCAGGGACTAGCGCCCGTGCGGGAGCTGTTTTTT. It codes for CSASQGLAPVRELFF.

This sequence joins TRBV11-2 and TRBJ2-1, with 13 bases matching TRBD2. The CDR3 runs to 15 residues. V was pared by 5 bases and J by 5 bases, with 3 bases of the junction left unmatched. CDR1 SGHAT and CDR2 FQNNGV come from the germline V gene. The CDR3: CASSRLAGGDNEQFF. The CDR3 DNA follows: TGTGCCAGCAGCCGACTAGCGGGAGGAGACAATGAGCAGTTCTTC.

The CDR3 sequence: CASSSTAPTTRNQPQHF. CDR3 nucleotides: TGTGCCAGCAGTTCGACAGCCCCAACAACGCGTAATCAGCCCCAGCATTTT. The chain carries TRBV28 and TRBJ1-5, with D possibly being TRBD1 (5 bases). Germline CDR1 is MDHEN and CDR2 is SYDVKM. V shed 4 bases and J shed 4 bases, with 20 bases lying between them. CDR3 size: 17 residues.

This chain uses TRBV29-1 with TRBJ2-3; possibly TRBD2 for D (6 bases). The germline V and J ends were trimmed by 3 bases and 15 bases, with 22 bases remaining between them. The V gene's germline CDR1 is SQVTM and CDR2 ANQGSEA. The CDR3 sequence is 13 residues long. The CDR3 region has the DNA TGCAGCGTTGAGAGCAAGTATGCGGGATTGGGATATTTT. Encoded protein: CSVESKYAGLGYF.

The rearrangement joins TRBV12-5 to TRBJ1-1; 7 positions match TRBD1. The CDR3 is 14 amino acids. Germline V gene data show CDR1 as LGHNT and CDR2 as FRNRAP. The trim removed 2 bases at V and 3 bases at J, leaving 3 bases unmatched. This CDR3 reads CASGLTTGDTEAFF. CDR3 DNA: TGTGCTAGTGGTTTGACTACAGGGGACACTGAAGCTTTCTTT.